Listed below are T cell receptor beta chains from one sample, sequenced in a study of tumor-infiltrating lymphocytes in primary liver carcinoma. TCRdb re-analysed the multiplex PCR reads in MiXCR, keeping a single row per CDR3 protein. Of more than 70,000 distinct CDR3 sequences in the sample, 69% were seen once. Specimen: tumor-adjacent normal liver tissue. The receptors shown here come from a man between 40 and 49 years old with primary liver carcinoma and hepatitis B virus infection. CDR3s include the opening cysteine and the closing phenylalanine or tryptophan. The D gene is left open where the match is weak. Part of the rows lack a size; the others show once, few, many or a class for expanded clones.

D gene | J gene | V gene | clone size | CDR3 DNA | CDR3 protein
NA | TRBJ2-1 | TRBV3-1 | few | TGTGCCAGCAGCCAAGGTCGTAGCGGTTCTAGGGACAATGAGCAGTCCTTC | CASSQGRSGSRDNEQSF
TRBD1 | TRBJ2-7 | TRBV11-3 | NA | TGTGCCAGCAGCTCTCCGGGACAGCCTTACGAGCAGTACTTC | CASSSPGQPYEQYF
NA | TRBJ2-5 | TRBV12-3/TRBV12-4 | NA | TGTGCCAGCAGTTTTGCGGAGACTGGAGAGACCCAGAACTTC | CASSFAETGETQNF
NA | TRBJ2-7 | TRBV4-1 | NA | TGCACCTGCAGCCATGTAACAGAATTGTCCTACGAGCAGTACTTC | CTCSHVTELSYEQYF
NA | TRBJ1-2 | TRBV11-1 | many | TGTGCCAGCAGCTTCAAGGGATTTGGCTATGGCTACACCTTC | CASSFKGFGYGYTF
NA | TRBJ2-7 | TRBV29-1 | many | TGCAGCGACCCTCTAAATCCCCTATGGCAGGGGAGCTCCTACGAGCAGTACTTC | CSDPLNPLWQGSSYEQYF
TRBD2 | TRBJ2-1 | TRBV19 | NA | TGTGCCAGTAGGAATCGAGCGGGAGCAAATGAGCAGCTCTTC | CASRNRAGANEQLF
NA | TRBJ2-1 | TRBV7-8 | NA | TGTGCCAGCAGCCAGCTTGGGGGCTCAGTGGTCTCCTACAATGAACAGTTCTTT | CASSQLGGSVVSYNEQFF
TRBD2 | TRBJ2-7 | TRBV28 | NA | TGTGCCAGCAGTTTTTTCGGACTAGCGGGAGGGCGAATCACGTATGAGCAGTACTTC | CASSFFGLAGGRITYEQYF
NA | TRBJ2-1 | TRBV11-2 | NA | TGTGCCAGCAGCTTAGATTCTTCCAGTCCTAACGAGCACTTCTTC | CASSLDSSSPNEHFF
TRBD1 | TRBJ1-1 | TRBV10-3 | NA | TGTGCCATCAGTGCTCCGGACAGGGGTACTGAAGCTTTCTTT | CAISAPDRGTEAFF
NA | TRBJ2-7 | TRBV28 | NA | TGTGCCAGCACTTTTTTAGCGGCAGTGGTATACGAGCAGTACTTC | CASTFLAAVVYEQYF
NA | TRBJ2-6 | TRBV6-1 | NA | TGTGCCATCAGTCAGGAGGATGGCTCTGGGGCCAACGTCCTGACTTTC | CAISQEDGSGANVLTF
NA | TRBJ2-1 | TRBV29-1 | NA | TGCGGCGTCGCTACGCTTCGGCCCTGGTCCCGTCAAGAGCAGTTATTC | CGVATLRPWSRQEQLF